This T cell receptor (beta chain) was sequenced during a study of patients and donors after allogeneic stem cell transplantation. This clonotype was observed a handful of times. TCRdb processed the RT-PCR reads anew with MiXCR; each CDR3 protein has one entry. The table shows about 960,000 distinct CDR3 sequences, with about 20% occurring only once. The germline V gene has CDR1 MNHEY and CDR2 SMNVEV (reference sequence). The ends lost 5 bases at V and 2 bases at J; junction bases unmatched: 9. The CDR3 has 15 amino acids. This sequence joins TRBV27 and TRBJ2-7; 7 nucleotides line up with TRBD1. The TCR comes from a human donor who was either an allogeneic HSCT recipient or a stem cell or donor lymphocyte infusion donor (not recorded which). It is not recorded whose cells these are; they may come from a transplant donor. Source material: blood, either unsorted or a sorted T cell fraction (not recorded which). The CDR3 is CASSPRQGKTYEQYF. The CDR3 nucleotides read TGTGCCAGCAGTCCCCGACAGGGTAAAACCTACGAGCAGTACTTC.